The clone carrying this T cell receptor (beta chain) counts as medium-sized (0.01 to 0.1%). Its antigen is unknown. The data were obtained in a study of lung T cells in sarcoidosis with Löfgren's syndrome. Study at large: Bronchoalveolar lavage fluid in sarcoidosis accumulates CD4+ T cells. Löfgren's syndrome patients were the main repertoire analysis focus. Whole-study findings and limits: Versus controls, Löfgren's syndrome patients reportedly showed TRAV12-1 and TRBV2 as most expanded. These T cells were suggested, not shown, to recognize a putative antigen.

TCRdb re-called the reads with MiXCR, one entry per CDR3 protein. The repertoire holds roughly 2,100 distinct CDR3 sequences, with roughly a fifth as singletons. The CDR3 extends over 17 amino acids. The germline V gene has CDR1 KGHDR and CDR2 SFDVKD. Trimming stripped 2 bases from V and 0 bases from J, with 13 bases between. The chain employs TRBV24-1 and TRBJ1-5; maybe TRBD1 (6 bases). The TCR sequence derives from a human donor with sarcoidosis (Löfgren's syndrome or another form), or a control subject (not recorded which). Input material: CD4+ T cells from bronchoalveolar lavage. In DNA form, the CDR3 reads TGTGCCACCAGTGATTCCCGACAGGCCCCTAGCAATCAGCCCCAGCATTTT. Its translation is CATSDSRQAPSNQPQHF.